This T cell receptor (beta chain) derives from a study of cytomegalovirus exposure and HLA in healthy donors. As for the study in general: From HLA-typed donors, an early data release held around 80 million unique TCRs.

General study findings and limits: Cytomegalovirus association was assigned to 150 to 200 TCR beta chains.

The CDR3 spans 16 residues. Germline CDR1 reads SNHLY; CDR2 reads FYNNEI. V was trimmed by 0 bases and J by 1 base, leaving 12 bases between them. As for this clone: What it recognizes is unknown.

The PCR employed 60 Vbeta primers together with 13 Jbeta primers. As originally analysed: Per a later analysis, the number of unique TCR beta chains was about 78 million, of which some 9.9 million were shared. Data came from immunoSEQ multiplex PCR; TCRdb stores just in-frame clones and leaves some out. The DNA was the basis for D and trimming; V, J and clone size are from that table. The sample lists about 130,000 clones, 70% to 85% occurring once. This rearrangement joins TRBV2 to TRBJ2-5, with D uncertain. Sequencing input: PBMCs. The TCR was taken from a woman in her forties in good health and CMV-seropositive. CDR3 residues: CASSEALIGPQETQYF. CDR3 DNA: TGTGCCAGCAGTGAAGCGCTTATTGGGCCCCAAGAGACCCAGTACTTC. Supplemented by reference TRBV2 and TRBJ2-5, the full variable domain reads EPEVTQTPSHQVTQMGQEVILRCVPISNHLYFYWYRQILGQKVEFLVSFYNNEISEKSEIFDDQFSVERPDGSNFTLKIRSTKLEDSAMYFCASSEALIGPQETQYFGPGTRLLVL.